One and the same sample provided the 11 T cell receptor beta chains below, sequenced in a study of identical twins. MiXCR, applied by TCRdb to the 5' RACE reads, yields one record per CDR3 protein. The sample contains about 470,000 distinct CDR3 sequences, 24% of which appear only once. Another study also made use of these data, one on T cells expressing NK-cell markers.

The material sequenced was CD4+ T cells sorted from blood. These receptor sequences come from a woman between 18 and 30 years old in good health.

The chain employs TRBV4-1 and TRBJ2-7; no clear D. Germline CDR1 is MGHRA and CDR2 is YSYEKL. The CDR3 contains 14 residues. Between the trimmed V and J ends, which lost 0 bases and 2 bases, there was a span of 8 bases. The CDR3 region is CASSQEGHTYEQYF. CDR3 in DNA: TGCGCCAGCAGCCAAGAAGGCCACACCTACGAGCAGTACTTC.

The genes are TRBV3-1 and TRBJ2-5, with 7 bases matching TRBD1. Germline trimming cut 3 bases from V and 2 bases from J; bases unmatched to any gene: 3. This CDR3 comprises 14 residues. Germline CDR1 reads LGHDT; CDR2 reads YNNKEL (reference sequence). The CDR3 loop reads CASSQLGQQETQYF. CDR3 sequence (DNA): TGTGCCAGCAGCCAGTTGGGACAGCAAGAGACCCAGTACTTC.

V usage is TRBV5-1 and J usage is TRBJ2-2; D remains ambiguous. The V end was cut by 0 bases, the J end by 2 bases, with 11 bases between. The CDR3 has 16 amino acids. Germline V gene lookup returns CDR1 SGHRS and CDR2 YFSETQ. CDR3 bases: TGCGCCAGCAGCTTGGATCCTCGGGTCAACACCGGGGAGCTGTTTTTT. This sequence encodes CASSLDPRVNTGELFF.

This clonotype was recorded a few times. The CDR3 here is CSARFPVRNTIYF. The DNA of the CDR3 is TGCAGTGCTAGGTTTCCCGTAAGGAACACCATATATTTT. The rearrangement joins TRBV20-1 to TRBJ1-3; unclear D gene. Germline V lookup: CDR1 DFQATT, CDR2 SNEGSKA (reference sequence). The CDR3 consists of 13 residues. Trimming cost V 3 bases and J 7 bases, with 13 bases left between them.

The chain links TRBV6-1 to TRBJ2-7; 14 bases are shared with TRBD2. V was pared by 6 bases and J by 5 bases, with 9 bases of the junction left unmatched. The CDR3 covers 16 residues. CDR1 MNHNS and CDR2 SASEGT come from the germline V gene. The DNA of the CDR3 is TGTGCCAGCAGCCGATGGACTAGCGGGGGGAGCCACGAGCAGTACTTC. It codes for CASSRWTSGGSHEQYF.

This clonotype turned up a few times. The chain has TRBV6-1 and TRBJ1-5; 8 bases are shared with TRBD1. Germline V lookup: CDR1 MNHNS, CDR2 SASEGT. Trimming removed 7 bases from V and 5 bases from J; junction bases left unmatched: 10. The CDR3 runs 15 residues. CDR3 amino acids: CASTWTGLQDQPQHF. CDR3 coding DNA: TGTGCCAGCACCTGGACAGGGTTGCAGGATCAGCCCCAGCATTTT.

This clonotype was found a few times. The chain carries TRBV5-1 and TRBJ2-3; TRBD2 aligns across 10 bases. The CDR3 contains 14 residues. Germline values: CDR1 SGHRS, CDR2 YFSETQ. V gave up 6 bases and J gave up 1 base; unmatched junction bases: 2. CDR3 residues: CASTTSGGTDTQYF. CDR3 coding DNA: TGCGCCAGCACCACTAGCGGGGGCACAGATACGCAGTATTTT.

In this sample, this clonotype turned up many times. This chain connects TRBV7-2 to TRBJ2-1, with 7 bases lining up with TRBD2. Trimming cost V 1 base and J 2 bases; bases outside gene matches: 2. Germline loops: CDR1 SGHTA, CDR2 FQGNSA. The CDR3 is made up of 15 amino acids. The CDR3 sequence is CASSLGAGAYNEQFF. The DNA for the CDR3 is TGTGCCAGCAGCTTAGGGGCGGGAGCCTACAATGAGCAGTTCTTC.

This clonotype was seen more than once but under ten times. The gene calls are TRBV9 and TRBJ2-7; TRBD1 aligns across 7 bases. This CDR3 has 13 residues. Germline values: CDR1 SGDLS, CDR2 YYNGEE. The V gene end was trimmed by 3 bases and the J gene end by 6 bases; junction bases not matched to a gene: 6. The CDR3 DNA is TGTGCCAGCAGCGCCCAGACAGGGACCGAGCAGTACTTC. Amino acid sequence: CASSAQTGTEQYF.

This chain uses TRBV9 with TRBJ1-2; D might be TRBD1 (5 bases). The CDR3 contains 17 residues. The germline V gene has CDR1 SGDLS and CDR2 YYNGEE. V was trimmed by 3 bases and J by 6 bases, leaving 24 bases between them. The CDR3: CASSAMTASGTANGYTF. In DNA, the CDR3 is TGTGCCAGCAGCGCTATGACAGCCTCAGGGACTGCTAATGGCTACACCTTC.

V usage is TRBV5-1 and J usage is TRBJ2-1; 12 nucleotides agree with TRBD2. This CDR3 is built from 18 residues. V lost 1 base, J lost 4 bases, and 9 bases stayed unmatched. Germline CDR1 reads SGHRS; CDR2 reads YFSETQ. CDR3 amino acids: CASSLTTQLAGGYNEQFF. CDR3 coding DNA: TGCGCCAGCAGCTTGACGACCCAACTAGCGGGAGGATACAATGAGCAGTTCTTC.